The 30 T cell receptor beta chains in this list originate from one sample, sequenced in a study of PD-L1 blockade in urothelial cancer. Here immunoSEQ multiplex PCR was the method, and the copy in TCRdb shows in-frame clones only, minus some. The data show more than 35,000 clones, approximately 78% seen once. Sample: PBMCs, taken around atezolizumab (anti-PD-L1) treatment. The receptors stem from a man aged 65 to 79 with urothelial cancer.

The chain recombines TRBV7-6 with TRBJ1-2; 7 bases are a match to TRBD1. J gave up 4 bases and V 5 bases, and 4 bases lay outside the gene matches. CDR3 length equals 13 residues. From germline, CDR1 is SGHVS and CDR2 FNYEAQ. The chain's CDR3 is CASSPRDSYGYTF. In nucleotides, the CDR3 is TGTGCCAGCAGCCCCCGGGACAGCTATGGCTACACCTTC.

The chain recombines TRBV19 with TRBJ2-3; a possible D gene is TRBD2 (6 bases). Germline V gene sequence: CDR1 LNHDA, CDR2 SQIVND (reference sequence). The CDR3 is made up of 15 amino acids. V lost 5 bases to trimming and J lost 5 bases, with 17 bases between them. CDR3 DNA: TGTGCCAGTAGTCAGACCTTTCCAGCGGGAGATACGCAGTATTTT. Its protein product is CASSQTFPAGDTQYF.

The CDR3 DNA reads TGTGCCAGTGTTGCAGGGGGCACTGAAGCTTTCTTT. Translation: CASVAGGTEAFF. The chain combines TRBV2 with TRBJ1-1; 7 bases agree with TRBD1. J lost 4 bases, V lost 9 bases, and 5 bases had no gene match. The CDR3 runs to 12 residues. In germline, CDR1 is SNHLY, CDR2 FYNNEI.

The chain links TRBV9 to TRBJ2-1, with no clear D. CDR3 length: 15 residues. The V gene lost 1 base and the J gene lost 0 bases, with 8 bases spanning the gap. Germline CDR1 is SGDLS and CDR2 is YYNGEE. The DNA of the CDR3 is TGTGCCAGCAGCGTAATGGAGCGCTCCTACAATGAGCAGTTCTTC. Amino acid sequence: CASSVMERSYNEQFF.

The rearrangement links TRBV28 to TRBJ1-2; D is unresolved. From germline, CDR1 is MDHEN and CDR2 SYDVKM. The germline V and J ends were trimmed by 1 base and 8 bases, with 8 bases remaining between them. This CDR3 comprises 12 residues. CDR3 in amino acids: CASSLFRGGYTF. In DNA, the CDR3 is TGTGCCAGCAGTTTATTCCGGGGAGGCTACACCTTC.

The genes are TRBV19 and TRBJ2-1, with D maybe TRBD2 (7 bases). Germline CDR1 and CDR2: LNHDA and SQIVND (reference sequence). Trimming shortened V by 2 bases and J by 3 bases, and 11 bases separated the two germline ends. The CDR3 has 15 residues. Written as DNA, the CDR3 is TGTGCCAGTAGTATATCGGGGGGCCTCTACAATGAGCAGTTCTTC. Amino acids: CASSISGGLYNEQFF.

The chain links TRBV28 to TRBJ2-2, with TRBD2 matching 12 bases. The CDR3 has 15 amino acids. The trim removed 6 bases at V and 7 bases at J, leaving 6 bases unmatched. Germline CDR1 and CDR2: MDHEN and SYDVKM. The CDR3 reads CASSASGRANGELFF. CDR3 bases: TGTGCCAGCAGCGCTAGCGGGAGGGCCAACGGGGAGCTGTTTTTT. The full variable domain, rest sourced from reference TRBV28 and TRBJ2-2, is DVKVTQSSRYLVKRTGEKVFLECVQDMDHENMFWYRQDPGLGLRLIYFSYDVKMKEKGDIPEGYSVSREKKERFSLILESASTNQTSMYLCASSASGRANGELFFGEGSRLTVL.

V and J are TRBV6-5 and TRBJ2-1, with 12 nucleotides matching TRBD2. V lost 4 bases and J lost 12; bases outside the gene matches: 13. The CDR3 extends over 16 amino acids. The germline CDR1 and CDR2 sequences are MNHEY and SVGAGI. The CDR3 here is CASSCLSSGRGYGQFF. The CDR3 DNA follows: TGTGCCAGCAGTTGCCTTTCTAGCGGGAGGGGGTACGGGCAGTTCTTC.

The chain's CDR3 is CASSPSTVMDYGYTF. For the CDR3, the DNA is TGTGCCAGCTCACCGTCGACAGTGATGGACTATGGCTACACCTTC. The J gene is TRBJ1-2, the V gene TRBV18, with a tentative D call TRBD1 (5 bases). CDR1 and CDR2 from the germline V gene are KGHSH and LQKENI. The V end was cut by 3 bases, the J end by 3 bases, with 14 bases between. CDR3 length: 15 residues.

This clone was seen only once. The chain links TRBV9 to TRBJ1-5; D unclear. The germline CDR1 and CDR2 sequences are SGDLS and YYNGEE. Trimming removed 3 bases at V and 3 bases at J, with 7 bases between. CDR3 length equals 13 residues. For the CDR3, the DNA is TGTGCCAGCAGCGCCGGGAACAATCAGCCCCAGCATTTT. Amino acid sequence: CASSAGNNQPQHF.

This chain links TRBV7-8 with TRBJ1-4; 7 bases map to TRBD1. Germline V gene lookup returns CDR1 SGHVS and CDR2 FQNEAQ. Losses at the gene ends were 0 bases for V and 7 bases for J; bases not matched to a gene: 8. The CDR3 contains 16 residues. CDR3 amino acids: CASSLANTGDREKLFF. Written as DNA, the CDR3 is TGTGCCAGCAGCTTAGCGAACACAGGGGATCGTGAAAAACTGTTTTTT.

Here the CDR3 DNA reads TGTGCCAGTAGTTTTCCGGGACAGGGGATTGATGGCTACACCTTC. Its protein is CASSFPGQGIDGYTF. V usage is TRBV19 and J usage is TRBJ1-2; TRBD1 matches 10 bases. The CDR3 contains 15 residues. In germline, CDR1 is LNHDA, CDR2 SQIVND (reference sequence). V shed 5 bases and J 6 bases; nucleotides not matched to a gene: 9.

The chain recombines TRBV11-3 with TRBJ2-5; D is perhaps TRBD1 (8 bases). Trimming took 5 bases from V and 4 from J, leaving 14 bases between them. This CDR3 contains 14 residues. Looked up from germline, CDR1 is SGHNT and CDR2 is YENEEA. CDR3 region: CASSPNRGGETQYF. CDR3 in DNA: TGTGCCAGCAGCCCTAACAGGGGGGGAGAGACCCAGTACTTC.

CDR3 nucleotides: TGTGCCAGCTCACGACAGGGTACCTACAATGAGCAGTTCTTC. This gives the protein CASSRQGTYNEQFF. The genes are TRBV18 and TRBJ2-1, with 7 nucleotides matching TRBD1. CDR3 length: 14 amino acids. After removal of 4 bases from V and 2 bases from J, the junction contained 2 bases not matched to a gene. Germline loops: CDR1 KGHSH, CDR2 LQKENI.

In DNA form, the CDR3 reads TGTGCCAGCAGCGATGGCTGGACAATTACGCAGTATTTT. Translation: CASSDGWTITQYF. The chain has TRBV7-8 and TRBJ2-3, with D perhaps matching TRBD1 (5 bases). The CDR3 has 13 residues. The germline gives CDR1 SGHVS, CDR2 FQNEAQ. Between the trimmed V and J ends, which lost 5 bases and 8 bases, there was a span of 14 bases.

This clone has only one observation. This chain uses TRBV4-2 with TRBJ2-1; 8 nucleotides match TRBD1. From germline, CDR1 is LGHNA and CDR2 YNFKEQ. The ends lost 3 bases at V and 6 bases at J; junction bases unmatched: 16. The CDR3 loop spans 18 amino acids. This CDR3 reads CASSHETTGTGRANEQFF. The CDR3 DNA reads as TGTGCCAGCAGCCACGAAACTACCGGGACAGGTAGGGCCAATGAGCAGTTCTTC.

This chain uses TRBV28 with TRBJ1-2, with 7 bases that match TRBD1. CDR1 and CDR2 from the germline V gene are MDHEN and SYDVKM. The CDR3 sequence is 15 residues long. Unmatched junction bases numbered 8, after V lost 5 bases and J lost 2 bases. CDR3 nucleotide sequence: TGTGCCAGCAGTCTGACCGGGACAGCGAACTATGGCTACACCTTC. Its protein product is CASSLTGTANYGYTF.

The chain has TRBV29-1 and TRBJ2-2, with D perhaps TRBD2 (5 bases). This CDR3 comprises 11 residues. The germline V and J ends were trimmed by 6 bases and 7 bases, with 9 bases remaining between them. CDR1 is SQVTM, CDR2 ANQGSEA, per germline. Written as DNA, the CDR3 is TGCAGCGTCCGGAGGCTCGGGGAGCTGTTTTTT. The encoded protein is CSVRRLGELFF.

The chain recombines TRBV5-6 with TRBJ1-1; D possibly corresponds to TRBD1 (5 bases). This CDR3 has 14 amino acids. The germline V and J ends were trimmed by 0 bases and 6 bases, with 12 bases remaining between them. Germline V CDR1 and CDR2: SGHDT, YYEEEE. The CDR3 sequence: CASSLALPGAEAFF. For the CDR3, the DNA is TGTGCCAGCAGCTTGGCCCTCCCGGGGGCTGAAGCTTTCTTT.

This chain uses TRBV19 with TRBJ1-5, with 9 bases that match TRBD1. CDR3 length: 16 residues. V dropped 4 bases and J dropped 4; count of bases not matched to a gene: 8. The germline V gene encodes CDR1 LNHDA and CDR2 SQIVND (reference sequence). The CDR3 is CASSTLGGTGNQPQHF. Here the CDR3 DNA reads TGTGCCAGTAGTACCCTTGGAGGGACAGGGAATCAGCCCCAGCATTTT.

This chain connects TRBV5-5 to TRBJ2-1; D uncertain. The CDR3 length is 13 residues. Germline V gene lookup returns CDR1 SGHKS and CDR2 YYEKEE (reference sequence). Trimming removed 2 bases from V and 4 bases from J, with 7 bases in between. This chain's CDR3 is CASSLIRYNEQFF. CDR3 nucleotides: TGTGCCAGCAGCTTAATACGGTACAATGAGCAGTTCTTC.

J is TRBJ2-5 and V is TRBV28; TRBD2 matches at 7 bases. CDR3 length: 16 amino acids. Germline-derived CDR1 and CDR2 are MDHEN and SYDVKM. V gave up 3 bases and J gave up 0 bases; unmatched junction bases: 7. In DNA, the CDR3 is TGTGCCAGCAGTTTGGTGGCGGGAGCGTACCAAGAGACCCAGTACTTC. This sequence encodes CASSLVAGAYQETQYF.

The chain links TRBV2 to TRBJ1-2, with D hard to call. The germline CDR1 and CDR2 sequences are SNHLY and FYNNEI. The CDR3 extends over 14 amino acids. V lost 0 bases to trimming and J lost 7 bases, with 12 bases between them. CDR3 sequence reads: CASSEATVPGGYTF. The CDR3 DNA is TGTGCCAGCAGTGAAGCAACAGTCCCAGGTGGCTACACCTTC.

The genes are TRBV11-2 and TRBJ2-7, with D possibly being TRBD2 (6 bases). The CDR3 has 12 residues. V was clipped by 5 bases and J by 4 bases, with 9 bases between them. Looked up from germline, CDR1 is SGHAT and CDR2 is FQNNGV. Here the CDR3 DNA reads TGTGCCAGCAGCCGGGCGGGGTACGAGCAGTACTTC. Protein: CASSRAGYEQYF.

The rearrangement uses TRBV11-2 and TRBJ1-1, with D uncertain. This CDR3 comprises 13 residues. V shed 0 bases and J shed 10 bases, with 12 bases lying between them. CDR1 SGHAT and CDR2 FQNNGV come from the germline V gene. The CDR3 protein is CASSLDLAGGAFF. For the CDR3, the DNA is TGTGCCAGCAGCTTAGATCTAGCAGGCGGAGCTTTCTTT.

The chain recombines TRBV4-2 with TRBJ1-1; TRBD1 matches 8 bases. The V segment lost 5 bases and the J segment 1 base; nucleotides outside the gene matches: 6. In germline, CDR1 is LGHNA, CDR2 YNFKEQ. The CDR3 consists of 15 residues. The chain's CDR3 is CASSYGQGANTEAFF. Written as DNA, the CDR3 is TGTGCCAGCAGCTACGGACAGGGAGCGAACACTGAAGCTTTCTTT.

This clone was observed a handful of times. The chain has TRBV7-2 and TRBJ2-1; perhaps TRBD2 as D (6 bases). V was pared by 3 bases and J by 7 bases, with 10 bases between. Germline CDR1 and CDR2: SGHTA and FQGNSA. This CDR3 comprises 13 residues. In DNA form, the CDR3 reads TGTGCCAGCAGCTTCCCGACTAGGAATGAGCAGTTCTTC. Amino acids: CASSFPTRNEQFF. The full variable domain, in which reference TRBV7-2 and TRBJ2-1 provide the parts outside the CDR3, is GAGVSQSPSNKVTEKGKDVELRCDPISGHTALYWYRQSLGQGLEFLIYFQGNSAPDKSGLPSDRFSAERTGGSVSTLTIQRTQQEDSAVYLCASSFPTRNEQFFGPGTRLTVL.

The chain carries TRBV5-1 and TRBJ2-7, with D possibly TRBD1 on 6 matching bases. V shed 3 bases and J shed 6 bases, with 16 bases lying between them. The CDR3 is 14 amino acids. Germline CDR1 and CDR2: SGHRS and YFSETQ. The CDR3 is CASSSRADSGEQYF. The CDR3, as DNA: TGCGCCAGCAGCTCCCGGGCGGACAGCGGCGAGCAGTACTTC.

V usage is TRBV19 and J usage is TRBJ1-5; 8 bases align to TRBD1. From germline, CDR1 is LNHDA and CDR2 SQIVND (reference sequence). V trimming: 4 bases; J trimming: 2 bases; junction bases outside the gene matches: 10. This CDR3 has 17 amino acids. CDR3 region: CASSTPSGGAGNQPQHF. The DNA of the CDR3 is TGTGCCAGTAGTACCCCCTCAGGGGGCGCGGGCAATCAGCCCCAGCATTTT. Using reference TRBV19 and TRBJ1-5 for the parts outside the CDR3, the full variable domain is DGGITQSPKYLFRKEGQNVTLSCEQNLNHDAMYWYRQDPGQGLRLIYYSQIVNDFQKGDIAEGYSVSREKKESFPLTVTSAQKNPTAFYLCASSTPSGGAGNQPQHFGDGTRLSIL.

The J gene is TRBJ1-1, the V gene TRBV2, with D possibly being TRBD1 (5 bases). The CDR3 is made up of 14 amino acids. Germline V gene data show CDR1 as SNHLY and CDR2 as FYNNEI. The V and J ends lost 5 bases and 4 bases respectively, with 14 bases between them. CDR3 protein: CASSPPGRGTEAFF. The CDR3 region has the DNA TGTGCCAGCAGTCCACCTGGGAGGGGCACTGAAGCTTTCTTT.